The rows below give T cell receptor beta chains drawn from one sample of a study of blood T cell repertoires in COVID-19. Measured with immunoSEQ multiplex PCR; TCRdb has only the in-frame clones, and not every one. This sample has around 700,000 clones, with 90% found just once. What was sequenced was peripheral blood. These receptors came from a woman between 18 and 30 years old with acute or convalescent COVID-19. Both conserved end residues are part of each CDR3.

CASSESGRVRNSPLHF	TRBJ1-6	TRBV25-1
CASGTGYGYTF	TRBJ1-2	TRBV2
CASSQDRTYYGYTF	TRBJ1-2	TRBV4-3
CASSPPGTSPQHF	TRBJ1-5	TRBV4-1
CASSIPAGDRGLGKPQHF	TRBJ1-5	TRBV19
CATKARFGEKLFF	TRBJ1-4	TRBV24-1
CASSPDSWGTEAFF	TRBJ1-1	TRBV9
CASSVTDTPEETQYF	TRBJ2-5	TRBV9
CAWTAGLDRANYGYTF	TRBJ1-2	TRBV30
CASSPGLAGIEQFF	TRBJ2-1	TRBV28
CASSPAGRNSPLHF	TRBJ1-6	TRBV6-2/TRBV6-3
CALCDRDPPDTQYF	TRBJ2-3	TRBV7-9